This TCR beta chain stems from a study of shared clonotypes between healthy human individuals. Study results and caveats: With few donors, the genetic and exposure-history diversity represented was limited.

The germline V and J ends were trimmed by 4 bases and 4 bases, with 13 bases remaining between them. Germline V gene sequence: CDR1 LNHNV, CDR2 YYDKDF (reference sequence). The CDR3 has 14 residues. Naivety among CD8 cells was defined by CD45RO negativity and positive CCR7 selection, thereby excluding terminally differentiated effector memory CD45RA+ cells. As for this clone: What it binds is not known.

Produced via immunoSEQ multiplex PCR; TCRdb's table is partial and in-frame only. The sample has around 2.1 million clones, about 92% seen once. The sequencing input was naive CD8+ T cells from PBMCs. The chain joins TRBV15 to TRBJ2-5; D is undetermined. This TCR derives from a man aged 18 to 29 in good health. Some clones in this sample may be carry-over from other donors' samples. The CDR3 protein is CATSIFGRPETQYF. For the CDR3, the DNA is TGTGCCACCAGCATTTTTGGACGGCCAGAGACCCAGTACTTC. Using reference TRBV15 and TRBJ2-5 for the parts outside the CDR3, the full variable domain is DAMVIQNPRYQVTQFGKPVTLSCSQTLNHNVMYWYQQKSSQAPKLLFHYYDKDFNNEADTPDNFQSRRPNTSFCFLDIRSPGLGDTAMYLCATSIFGRPETQYFGPGTRLLVL.